This paragraph covers one TCR beta chain sequence. This sample stems from a study of blood T cell repertoires in COVID-19. Study context: The United States, Italy and Spain provided the acute and convalescent COVID-19 samples.

The cohort comprised adults aged 18 to 89 years residing in 24 US areas. Measured with immunoSEQ multiplex PCR; TCRdb has only the in-frame clones, and not every one. Of 300,000 to 350,000 clones listed, nearly 90% were seen once; the top ten hold around 4.3%. The CDR3 covers 17 residues. Germline assignment: CDR1 MDHEN and CDR2 SYDVKM. The V end lost 7 bases, the J end lost 5 bases, and 23 bases lay between the germline ends. The TCR comes from a woman aged 18-35 years with acute COVID-19. The chain carries TRBV28 and TRBJ2-2, with D perhaps TRBD1 (5 bases). The sequencing input was PBMCs or T cells enriched from blood (not recorded which). CDR3 nucleotide sequence: TGTGCCAGCACCGCGGCAGGACAAAGCGTTGTGACCGGGGAGCTGTTTTTT. Residues: CASTAAGQSVVTGELFF.